The count of the clone carrying this T cell receptor (beta chain) is one. The protocol was immunoSEQ multiplex PCR, while the TCRdb copy is restricted to in-frame clones and leaves out a portion. The sample has tens of thousands of clones; over 65% are singletons. The data originate from a study of control samples from healthy donors and cancer patients. CDR1 and CDR2 from the germline V gene are SGHRS and YFSETQ. Trimming shortened V by 4 bases and J by 0 bases, and 17 bases separated the two germline ends. CDR3 length: 17 amino acids. The V gene is TRBV5-1, the J gene TRBJ2-1; tentative D call: TRBD1 (7 bases). The source of this sequence is a man over 45 in good health. Sequenced material: blood. The CDR3 bases are TGCGCCAGCAGCCTAAATCCAGGGGGGAGCTCCTACAATGAGCAGTTCTTC. Its protein is CASSLNPGGSSYNEQFF.